A selection of T cell receptor beta chains follows, all from one sample in a study of graft-versus-host responses after intestinal transplantation. No antigen has been assigned to these receptors. Using immunoSEQ multiplex PCR, the repertoire was profiled, and TCRdb retains in-frame clones only, with some absent. The sample shows some 95,000 clones, roughly 91% of them seen only once. The material was unstimulated CD8+ T cells sorted from spleen or lymph node cells, obtained before intestinal transplant. The source is a human donor who received an intestinal transplant. Both conserved end residues are part of each CDR3. The order of the fields is D gene, clone size, V gene, J gene, CDR3 protein, CDR3 DNA. A D gene is named only where the DNA matches it firmly. Only part of the rows carry a size: once, few, many, or a class if the clone is expanded.

>TRBD1|NA|TRBV30|TRBJ2-7
CAWTDRGLSYEQYF
TGTGCCTGGACGGACAGGGGGCTCTCCTACGAGCAGTACTTC
>TRBD2|NA|TRBV7-9|TRBJ2-3
CASSYSSGGLTDTQYF
TGTGCCAGCAGCTACAGTAGCGGGGGACTCACAGATACGCAGTATTTT
>TRBD1|NA|TRBV14|TRBJ1-1
CASSSAGGAEAFF
TGTGCCAGCAGCTCCGCAGGGGGCGCTGAAGCTTTCTTT
>NA|NA|TRBV19|TRBJ2-3
CATSSWSPDTQYF
TGTGCCACCTCTAGCTGGTCCCCAGATACGCAGTATTTT
>NA|NA|TRBV4-1|TRBJ2-7
CASSQIGGPYEQYF
TGCGCCAGCAGCCAGATAGGGGGACCCTACGAGCAGTACTTC
>NA|once|TRBV29-1|TRBJ1-1
CSVQSRREYTEAFF
TGCAGCGTTCAAAGCCGGCGGGAGTACACTGAAGCTTTCTTT
>NA|NA|TRBV6-1|TRBJ2-7
CASSEGTTTEAYEQYF
TGTGCCAGCAGTGAAGGGACTACCACGGAAGCCTACGAGCAGTACTTC
>NA|NA|TRBV7-7|TRBJ2-7
CASSLGVAYEQYF
TGTGCCAGCAGCTTAGGAGTCGCCTACGAGCAGTACTTC
>NA|NA|TRBV19|TRBJ1-5
CASSMQSVNNQPQHF
TGTGCCAGTAGTATGCAGTCAGTTAACAATCAGCCCCAGCATTTT
>NA|NA|TRBV5-4|TRBJ2-5
CASSSLGGETQYF
TGTGCCAGCAGCTCCCTAGGGGGAGAGACCCAGTACTTC
>NA|NA|TRBV2|TRBJ2-5
CASSGSETQYF
TGTGCCAGCTCAGGGTCAGAGACCCAGTACTTC
>TRBD1|NA|TRBV7-6|TRBJ2-7
CASSFGTGGDEQYF
TGTGCCAGCAGCTTTGGGACAGGGGGCGACGAGCAGTACTTC
>TRBD1|NA|TRBV7-2|TRBJ1-1
CASSYGQGEAFF
TGTGCCAGCAGCTACGGACAGGGGGAAGCTTTCTTT
>NA|NA|TRBV9|TRBJ1-1
CASSVGQGTPFTEAFF
TGTGCCAGCAGCGTAGGTCAGGGTACCCCCTTCACTGAAGCTTTCTTT
>TRBD1|NA|TRBV7-3|TRBJ2-7
CASSFGTGRDEQYF
TGTGCCAGCAGCTTCGGGACAGGGAGGGACGAGCAGTACTTC
>NA|NA|TRBV21-1|TRBJ2-7
CASSGRDYEQYF
TGTGCCAGCAGCGGGAGAGACTACGAGCAGTACTTC
>NA|NA|TRBV2|TRBJ1-4
CASSEGGASPNEKLFF
TGTGCCAGCAGTGAAGGGGGAGCATCTCCTAATGAAAAACTGTTTTTT
>TRBD1|NA|TRBV28|TRBJ2-7
CASNPQGALYEQYF
TGTGCCAGCAATCCGCAGGGGGCCCTCTACGAGCAGTACTTC
>NA|NA|TRBV19|TRBJ2-1
CASSARGENEQFF
TGTGCCAGTAGTGCCAGGGGGGAAAATGAGCAGTTCTTC
>TRBD2|NA|TRBV4-3|TRBJ2-3
CASSRQRGLTDTQYF
TGCGCCAGCAGCCGGCAGCGGGGGCTTACAGATACGCAGTATTTT
>NA|NA|TRBV19|TRBJ1-2
CASSIDGGTMNYGYTF
TGTGCCAGTAGTATAGACGGGGGGACCATGAACTATGGCTACACCTTC
>TRBD2|NA|TRBV7-9|TRBJ2-2
CASSRTSGTGELFF
TGTGCCAGCAGCCGGACTAGCGGCACCGGGGAGCTGTTTTTT
>TRBD1|once|TRBV5-1|TRBJ2-7
CASSGRRDRVGEQYF
TGCGCCAGCAGCGGACGACGGGACAGGGTAGGCGAGCAGTACTTC
>NA|NA|TRBV11-2|TRBJ2-1
CASSLGQASYNEQFF
TGTGCCAGCAGCTTAGGACAGGCCTCCTACAATGAGCAGTTCTTC
>NA|NA|TRBV5-5|TRBJ1-2
CASSLGEVTNYGYTF
TGTGCCAGCAGCTTGGGTGAGGTCACTAACTATGGCTACACCTTC
>NA|few|TRBV6-6|TRBJ2-3
CASGWRSTDTQYF
TGTGCCAGCGGGTGGAGGAGCACAGATACGCAGTATTTT
>NA|NA|TRBV7-9|TRBJ1-2
CASTIGGSGYGYTF
TGTGCCAGCACCATCGGGGGGTCGGGCTATGGCTACACCTTC
>NA|NA|TRBV6-1|TRBJ2-2
CASSPRGGQWRLFF
TGTGCCAGCAGTCCACGGGGGGGACAGTGGCGGCTGTTTTTT
>TRBD2|NA|TRBV7-2|TRBJ2-1
CASSLDWGGREYNEQFF
TGTGCCAGCAGCTTAGATTGGGGCGGGAGAGAATACAATGAGCAGTTCTTC
>NA|NA|TRBV15|TRBJ2-7
CATSRATGPGRREQYF
TGTGCCACCAGCAGAGCAACAGGACCCGGGCGTCGGGAGCAGTACTTC
>TRBD2|NA|TRBV7-9|TRBJ2-1
CASSLGLAGNEQFF
TGTGCCAGCAGCTTAGGACTAGCGGGGAATGAGCAGTTCTTC
>NA|few|TRBV6-1|TRBJ2-7
CASSARGPYEQYF
TGTGCCAGCAGTGCCAGGGGACCCTACGAGCAGTACTTC
>TRBD2|NA|TRBV10-3|TRBJ2-3
CAIRGTSGPTDTQYF
TGTGCCATCAGGGGGACTAGCGGACCCACAGATACGCAGTATTTT
>TRBD1|NA|TRBV28|TRBJ1-2
CASIPQGDWYGYTF
TGTGCCAGCATTCCGCAGGGGGATTGGTATGGCTACACCTTC
>NA|NA|TRBV5-1|TRBJ2-1
CASSSPPPGSSYNEQFF
TGCGCCAGCAGCTCCCCACCTCCCGGGAGCTCCTACAATGAGCAGTTCTTC
>NA|NA|TRBV5-6|TRBJ2-1
CASSSWEFYEQFF
TGTGCCAGCAGCTCTTGGGAGTTCTATGAGCAGTTCTTC
>TRBD1|NA|TRBV7-9|TRBJ1-1
CASSFLGQGVQAFF
TGTGCCAGCAGCTTTTTGGGACAGGGTGTGCAAGCTTTCTTT
>NA|once|TRBV5-4|TRBJ2-3
CASSETPTSSTDTQYF
TGTGCCAGCAGCGAGACTCCGACCTCTAGCACAGATACGCAGTATTTT
>NA|NA|TRBV27|TRBJ2-5
CASSLSPGQETQYF
TGTGCCAGCAGTTTATCGCCAGGCCAAGAGACCCAGTACTTC
>TRBD1|NA|TRBV27|TRBJ1-5
CASSLTGDRNQPQHF
TGTGCCAGCAGTTTGACAGGGGACCGCAATCAGCCCCAGCATTTT
>TRBD1|NA|TRBV29-1|TRBJ1-1
CSVEVTGAGTEAFF
TGCAGCGTTGAGGTGACAGGGGCGGGGACTGAAGCTTTCTTT
>NA|NA|TRBV5-6|TRBJ2-7
CASSLPGSSVSYEQYF
TGTGCCAGCAGCTTACCGGGGTCCTCGGTATCCTACGAGCAGTACTTC
>NA|NA|TRBV10-3|TRBJ2-7
CAISEGDRQYEQYF
TGTGCCATCAGTGAGGGTGACAGGCAATACGAGCAGTACTTC
>NA|NA|TRBV19|TRBJ2-7
CASRGSDSYEQYF
TGTGCCAGTAGAGGTAGCGACTCCTACGAGCAGTACTTC
>TRBD2|NA|TRBV6-5|TRBJ2-1
CASSLAGGDNEQFF
TGTGCCAGCAGTTTAGCGGGAGGGGACAATGAGCAGTTCTTC
>TRBD2|NA|TRBV7-2|TRBJ2-7
CASSSPSGNPYEQYF
TGTGCCAGCAGCTCCCCAAGCGGGAACCCCTACGAGCAGTACTTC
>NA|NA|TRBV4-3|TRBJ2-3
CASSPQGGDTQYF
TGCGCCAGCAGCCCGCAGGGTGGGGATACGCAGTATTTT
>TRBD1|NA|TRBV5-4|TRBJ2-1
CASSLALQGYYNEQFF
TGTGCCAGCAGCTTGGCCTTACAGGGGTACTACAATGAGCAGTTCTTC
>NA|NA|TRBV5-1|TRBJ2-1
CASSFRGPVHNEQFF
TGCGCCAGCAGCTTCAGGGGACCCGTCCACAATGAGCAGTTCTTC
>TRBD2|NA|TRBV5-1|TRBJ2-7
CASSPPLAGINSAEQYF
TGCGCCAGCAGCCCTCCGCTAGCGGGGATAAACTCGGCCGAGCAGTACTTC
>NA|NA|TRBV27|TRBJ2-7
CASRRTGHEQYF
TGTGCCAGCCGGAGAACAGGGCACGAGCAGTACTTC
>NA|NA|TRBV5-1|TRBJ2-1
CASSLYGYNRPNEQFF
TGCGCCAGCAGCTTGTATGGGTACAACAGGCCTAATGAGCAGTTCTTC
>NA|NA|TRBV10-2|TRBJ2-5
CASSLLRVETQYF
TGCGCCAGCAGCCTACTCAGGGTAGAGACCCAGTACTTC
>NA|NA|TRBV4-3|TRBJ2-1
CASSQDQGLYNEQFF
TGCGCCAGCAGCCAAGATCAGGGACTCTACAATGAGCAGTTCTTC